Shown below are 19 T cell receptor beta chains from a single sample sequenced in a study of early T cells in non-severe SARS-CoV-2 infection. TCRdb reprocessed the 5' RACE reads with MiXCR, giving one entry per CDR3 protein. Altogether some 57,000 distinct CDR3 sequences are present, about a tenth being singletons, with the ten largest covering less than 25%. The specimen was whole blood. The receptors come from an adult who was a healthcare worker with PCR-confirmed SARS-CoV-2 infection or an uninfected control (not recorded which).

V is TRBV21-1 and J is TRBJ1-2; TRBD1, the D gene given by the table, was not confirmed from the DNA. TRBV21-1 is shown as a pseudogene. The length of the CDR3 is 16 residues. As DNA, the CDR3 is TGTGCCAGCACCCAACGGGGGCCCACCTCTACCTATGGCTACACCTTC. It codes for CASTQRGPTSTYGYTF.

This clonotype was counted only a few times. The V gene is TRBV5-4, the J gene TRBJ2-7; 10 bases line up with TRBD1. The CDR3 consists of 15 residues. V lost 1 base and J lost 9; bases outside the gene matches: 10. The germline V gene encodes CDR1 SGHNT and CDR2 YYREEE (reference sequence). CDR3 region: CASSLSGTGDLPQYF. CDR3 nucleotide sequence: TGTGCCAGCAGCTTGTCGGGGACAGGGGACCTACCGCAGTACTTC.

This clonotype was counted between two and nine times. The CDR3 loop reads CSASPDSQLDNEQFF. The CDR3 coding sequence is TGCAGTGCTAGCCCGGACTCACAACTGGACAATGAGCAGTTCTTC. The chain uses TRBV20-1 and TRBJ2-1; D might be TRBD2 (5 bases). This CDR3 has 15 amino acids. CDR1 is DFQATT and CDR2 is SNEGSKA in the germline V gene (reference sequence). Trimming pared 3 bases from V and 5 bases from J, leaving 17 bases between.

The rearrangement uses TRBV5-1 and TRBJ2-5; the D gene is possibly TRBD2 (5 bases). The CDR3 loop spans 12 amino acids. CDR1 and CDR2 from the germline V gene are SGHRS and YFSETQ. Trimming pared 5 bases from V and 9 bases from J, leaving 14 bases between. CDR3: CASRNPGAAQYF. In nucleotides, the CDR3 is TGCGCCAGCAGGAATCCTGGAGCGGCCCAGTACTTC.

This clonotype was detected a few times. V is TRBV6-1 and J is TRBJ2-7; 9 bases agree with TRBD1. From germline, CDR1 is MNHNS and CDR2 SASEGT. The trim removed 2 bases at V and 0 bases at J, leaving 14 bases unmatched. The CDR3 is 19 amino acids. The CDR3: CASSERIPGGQGSSYEQYF. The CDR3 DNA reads TGTGCCAGCAGTGAAAGGATTCCCGGGGGACAGGGAAGCTCCTACGAGCAGTACTTC.

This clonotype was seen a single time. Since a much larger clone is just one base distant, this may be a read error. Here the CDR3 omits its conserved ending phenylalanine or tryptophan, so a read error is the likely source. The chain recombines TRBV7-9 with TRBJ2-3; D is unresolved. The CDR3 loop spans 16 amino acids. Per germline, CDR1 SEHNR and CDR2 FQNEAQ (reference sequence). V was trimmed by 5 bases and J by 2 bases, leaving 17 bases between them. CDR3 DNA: TGTGCCAGCAGCCCCAAACGATCGGATCCCACAGATACGCAGTATTCT. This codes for CASSPKRSDPTDTQYS.

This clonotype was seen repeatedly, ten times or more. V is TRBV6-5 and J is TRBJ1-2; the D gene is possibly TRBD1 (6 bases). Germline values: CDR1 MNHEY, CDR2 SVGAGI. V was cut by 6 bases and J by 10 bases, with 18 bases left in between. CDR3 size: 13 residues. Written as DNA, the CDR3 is TGTGCCAGCAGGAGGAGCAAGACAGGATCCTACACCTTC. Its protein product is CASRRSKTGSYTF.

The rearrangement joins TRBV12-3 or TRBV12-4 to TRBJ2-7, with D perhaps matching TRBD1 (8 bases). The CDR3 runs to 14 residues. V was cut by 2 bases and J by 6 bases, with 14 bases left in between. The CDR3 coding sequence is TGTGCCAGCAGTTTAACAGGGGGGGGCTTCGAGCAGTACTTC. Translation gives CASSLTGGGFEQYF.

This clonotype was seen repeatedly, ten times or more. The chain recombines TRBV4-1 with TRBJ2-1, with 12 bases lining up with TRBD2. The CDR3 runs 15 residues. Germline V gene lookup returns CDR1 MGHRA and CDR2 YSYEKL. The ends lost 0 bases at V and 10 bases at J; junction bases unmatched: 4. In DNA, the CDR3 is TGCGCCAGCAGCCAAGAAAGCGGGACTAGCGGGGAGCAGTTCTTC. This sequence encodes CASSQESGTSGEQFF.

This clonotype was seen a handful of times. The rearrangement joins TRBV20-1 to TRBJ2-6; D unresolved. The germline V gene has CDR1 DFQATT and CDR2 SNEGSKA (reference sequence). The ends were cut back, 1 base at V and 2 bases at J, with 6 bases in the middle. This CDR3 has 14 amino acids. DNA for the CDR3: TGCAGTGCTAGAGGTTCCCCTGGGGCCAACGTCCTGACTTTC. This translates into CSARGSPGANVLTF.

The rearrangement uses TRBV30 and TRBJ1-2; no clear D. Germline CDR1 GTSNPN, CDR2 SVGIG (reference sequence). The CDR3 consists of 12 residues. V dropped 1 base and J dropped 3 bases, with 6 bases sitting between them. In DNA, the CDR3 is TGTGCCTGGAGTGAGTCCGACTATGGCTACACCTTC. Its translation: CAWSESDYGYTF.

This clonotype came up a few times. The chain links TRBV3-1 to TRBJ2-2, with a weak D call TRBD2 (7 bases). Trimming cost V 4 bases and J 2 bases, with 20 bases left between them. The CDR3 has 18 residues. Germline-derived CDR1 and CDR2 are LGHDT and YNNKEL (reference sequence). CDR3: CASSPNVGGGYNTGELFF. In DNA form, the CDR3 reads TGTGCCAGCAGCCCAAACGTAGGCGGGGGCTATAACACCGGGGAGCTGTTTTTT.

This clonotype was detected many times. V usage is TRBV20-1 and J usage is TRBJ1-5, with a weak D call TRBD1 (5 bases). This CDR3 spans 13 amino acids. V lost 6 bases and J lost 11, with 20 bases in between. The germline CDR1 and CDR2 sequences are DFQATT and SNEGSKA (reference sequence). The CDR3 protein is CSALRGGIGSQHF. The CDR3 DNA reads TGCAGTGCCCTTCGGGGGGGGATCGGGTCCCAGCATTTT.

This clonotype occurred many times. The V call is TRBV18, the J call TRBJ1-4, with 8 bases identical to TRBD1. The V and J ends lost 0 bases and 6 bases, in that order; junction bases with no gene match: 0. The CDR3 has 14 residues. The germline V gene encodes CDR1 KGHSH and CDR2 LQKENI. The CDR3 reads CASSPPGQDEKLFF. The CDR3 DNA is TGTGCCAGCTCACCACCGGGACAGGATGAAAAACTGTTTTTT.

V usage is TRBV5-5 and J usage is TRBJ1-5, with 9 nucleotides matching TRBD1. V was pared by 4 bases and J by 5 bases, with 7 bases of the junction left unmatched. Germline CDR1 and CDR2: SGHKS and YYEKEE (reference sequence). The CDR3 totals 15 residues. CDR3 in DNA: TGTGCCAGCAGCCGACAGGGGGGATTCGATCAGCCCCAGCATTTT. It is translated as CASSRQGGFDQPQHF.

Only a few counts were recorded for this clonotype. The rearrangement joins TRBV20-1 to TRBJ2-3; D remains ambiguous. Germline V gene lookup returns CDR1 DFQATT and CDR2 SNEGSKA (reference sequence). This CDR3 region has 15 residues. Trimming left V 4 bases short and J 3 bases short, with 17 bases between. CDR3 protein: CSAKVFKDGTDTQYF. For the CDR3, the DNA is TGCAGTGCTAAAGTCTTCAAGGACGGGACAGATACGCAGTATTTT.

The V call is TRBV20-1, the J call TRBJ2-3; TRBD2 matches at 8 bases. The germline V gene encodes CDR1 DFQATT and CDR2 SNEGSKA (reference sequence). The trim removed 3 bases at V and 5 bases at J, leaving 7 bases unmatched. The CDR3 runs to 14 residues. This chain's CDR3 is CSASGGEYGDTQYF. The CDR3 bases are TGCAGTGCTAGCGGGGGGGAATATGGAGATACGCAGTATTTT.

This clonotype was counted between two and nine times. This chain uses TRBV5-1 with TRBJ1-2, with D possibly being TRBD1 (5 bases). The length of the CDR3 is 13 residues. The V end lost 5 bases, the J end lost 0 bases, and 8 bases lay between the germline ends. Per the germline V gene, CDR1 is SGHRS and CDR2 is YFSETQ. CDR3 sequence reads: CASRQGPNYGYTF. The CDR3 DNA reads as TGCGCCAGCAGGCAGGGCCCTAACTATGGCTACACCTTC. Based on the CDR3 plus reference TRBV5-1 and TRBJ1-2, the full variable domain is KAGVTQTPRYLIKTRGQQVTLSCSPISGHRSVSWYQQTPGQGLQFLFEYFSETQRNKGNFPGRFSGRQFSNSRSEMNVSTLELGDSALYLCASRQGPNYGYTFGSGTRLTVV.

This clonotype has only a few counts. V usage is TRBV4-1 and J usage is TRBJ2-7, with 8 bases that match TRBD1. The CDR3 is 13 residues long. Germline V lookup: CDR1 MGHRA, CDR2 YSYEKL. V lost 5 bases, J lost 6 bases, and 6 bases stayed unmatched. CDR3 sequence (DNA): TGCGCCAGCAGCGCGCAGCAGGGGGCCGAGCAGTACTTC. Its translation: CASSAQQGAEQYF.